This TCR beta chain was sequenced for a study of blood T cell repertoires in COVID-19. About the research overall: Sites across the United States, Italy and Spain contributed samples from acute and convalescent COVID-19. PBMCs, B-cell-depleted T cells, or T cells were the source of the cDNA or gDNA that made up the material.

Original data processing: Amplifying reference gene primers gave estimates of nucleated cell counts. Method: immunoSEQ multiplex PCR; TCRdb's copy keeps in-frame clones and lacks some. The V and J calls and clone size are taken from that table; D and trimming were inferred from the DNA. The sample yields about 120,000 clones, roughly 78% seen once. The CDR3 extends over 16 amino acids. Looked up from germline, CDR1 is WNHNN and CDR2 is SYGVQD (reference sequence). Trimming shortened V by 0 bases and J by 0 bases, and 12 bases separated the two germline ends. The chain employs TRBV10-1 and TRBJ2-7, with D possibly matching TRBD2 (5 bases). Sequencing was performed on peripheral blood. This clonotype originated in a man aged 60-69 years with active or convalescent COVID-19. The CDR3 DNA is TGCGCCAGCAGTGAGTCTAGGACTCAGAGCTCCTACGAGCAGTACTTC. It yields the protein CASSESRTQSSYEQYF.